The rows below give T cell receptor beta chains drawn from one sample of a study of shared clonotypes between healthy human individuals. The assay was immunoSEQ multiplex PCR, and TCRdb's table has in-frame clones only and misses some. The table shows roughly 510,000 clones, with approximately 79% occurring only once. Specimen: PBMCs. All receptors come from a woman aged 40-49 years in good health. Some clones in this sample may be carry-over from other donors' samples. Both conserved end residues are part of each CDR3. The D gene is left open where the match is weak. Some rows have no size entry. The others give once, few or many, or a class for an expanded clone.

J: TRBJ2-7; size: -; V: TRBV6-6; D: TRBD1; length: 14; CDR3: CASSNPGQGYEQYF; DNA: TGTGCCAGCAGCAACCCGGGACAGGGCTACGAGCAGTACTTC
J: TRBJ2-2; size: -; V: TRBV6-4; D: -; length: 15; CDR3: CASSDAAGDTGELFF; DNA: TGTGCCAGCAGTGACGCAGCAGGGGACACCGGGGAGCTGTTTTTT
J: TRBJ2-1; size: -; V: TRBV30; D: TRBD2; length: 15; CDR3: CAWSFSSGTYNEQFF; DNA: TGTGCCTGGAGTTTTTCTAGCGGAACCTACAATGAGCAGTTCTTC
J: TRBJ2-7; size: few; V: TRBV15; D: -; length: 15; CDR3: CATSRDPGSAYEQYF; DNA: TGTGCCACCAGCAGAGATCCCGGGTCGGCCTACGAGCAGTACTTC
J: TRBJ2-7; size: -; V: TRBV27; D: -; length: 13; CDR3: CASSYSVTYEQYF; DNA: TGTGCCAGCAGTTATAGTGTAACCTACGAGCAGTACTTC
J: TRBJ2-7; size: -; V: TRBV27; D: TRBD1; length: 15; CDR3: CASSPKGDRAYEQYF; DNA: TGTGCCAGCAGCCCAAAGGGGGACAGAGCCTACGAGCAGTACTTC
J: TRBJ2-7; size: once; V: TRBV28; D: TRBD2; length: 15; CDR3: CASSATSGDSYEQYF; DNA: TGTGCCAGCAGCGCGACTAGCGGGGATTCCTACGAGCAGTACTTC
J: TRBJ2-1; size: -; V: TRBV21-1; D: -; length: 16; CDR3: CASSKVNRGRNNEQFF; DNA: TGTGCCAGCAGCAAAGTCAACAGGGGGAGAAACAATGAGCAGTTCTTC
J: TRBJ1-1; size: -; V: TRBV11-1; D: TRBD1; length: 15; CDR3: CASSHGTGRDTEAFF; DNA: TGTGCCAGCAGCCACGGGACAGGGCGGGACACTGAAGCTTTCTTT
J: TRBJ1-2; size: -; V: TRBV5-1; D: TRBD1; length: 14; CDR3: CASSTGQVAGGYTF; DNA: TGCGCCAGCAGCACTGGACAGGTGGCTGGTGGCTACACCTTC
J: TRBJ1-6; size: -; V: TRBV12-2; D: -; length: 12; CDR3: CASRFGWGILHF; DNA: -
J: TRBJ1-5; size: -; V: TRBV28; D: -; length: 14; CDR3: CASKQNSGNQPQHF; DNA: TGTGCCAGCAAACAAAATTCGGGCAATCAGCCCCAGCATTTT
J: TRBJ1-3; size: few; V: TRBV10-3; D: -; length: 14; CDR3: CAITSTVGDGTIYF; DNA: TGTGCCATCACCTCCACCGTAGGAGACGGGACCATATATTTT
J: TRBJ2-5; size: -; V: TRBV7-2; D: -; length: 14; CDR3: CASSLASVKETQYF; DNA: TGTGCCAGCAGCTTAGCAAGCGTTAAAGAGACCCAGTACTTC
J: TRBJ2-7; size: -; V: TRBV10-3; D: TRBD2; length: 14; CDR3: CAIRGTSGGYEQYF; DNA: TGTGCCATCAGAGGTACTAGCGGGGGATACGAGCAGTACTTC
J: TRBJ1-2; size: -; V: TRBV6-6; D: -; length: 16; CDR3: CASSYSGAGVGYGYTF; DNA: TGTGCCAGCAGTTACTCAGGGGCAGGGGTTGGCTATGGCTACACCTTC
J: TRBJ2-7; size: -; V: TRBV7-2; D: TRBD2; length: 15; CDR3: CASSPPLGTNYEQYF; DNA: TGTGCCAGCAGCCCCCCCCTCGGGACTAACTACGAGCAGTACTTC
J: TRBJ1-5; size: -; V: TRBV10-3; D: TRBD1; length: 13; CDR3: CAISQGAGQPQHF; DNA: TGTGCCATCAGCCAGGGGGCAGGGCAGCCCCAGCATTTT
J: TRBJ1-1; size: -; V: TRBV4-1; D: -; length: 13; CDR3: CASSRPGGTEAFF; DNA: TGCGCCAGCAGCCGCCCGGGGGGCACTGAAGCTTTCTTT
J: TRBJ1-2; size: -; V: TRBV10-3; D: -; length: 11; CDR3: CAIRRETVYTF; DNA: TGTGCCATCAGGAGGGAGACAGTTTACACCTTC
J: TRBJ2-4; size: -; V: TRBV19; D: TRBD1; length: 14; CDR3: CASSDSGTGDLQYF; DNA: TGTGCCAGTAGCGATTCCGGGACAGGGGACCTTCAGTACTTC
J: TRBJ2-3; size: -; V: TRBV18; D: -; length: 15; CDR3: CASSPRQAPADTQYF; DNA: TGTGCCAGCTCACCACGTCAAGCCCCCGCAGATACGCAGTATTTT
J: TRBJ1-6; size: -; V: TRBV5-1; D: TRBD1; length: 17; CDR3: CASSLGTGDSYNSPLHF; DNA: TGCGCCAGCAGCTTGGGGACAGGGGACTCCTATAATTCACCCCTCCACTTT
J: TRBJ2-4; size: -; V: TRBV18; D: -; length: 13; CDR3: CASSQGAGDIQYF; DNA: TGTGCCAGCTCACAGGGAGCCGGGGACATTCAGTACTTC
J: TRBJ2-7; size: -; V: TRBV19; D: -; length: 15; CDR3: CASSPRAPLGYEQYF; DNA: TGTGCCAGTAGTCCAAGGGCGCCCTTGGGTTACGAGCAGTACTTC
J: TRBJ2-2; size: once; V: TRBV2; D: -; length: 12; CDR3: CASSTSTGELFF; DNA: TGTGCCAGCAGTACGAGCACCGGGGAGCTGTTTTTT
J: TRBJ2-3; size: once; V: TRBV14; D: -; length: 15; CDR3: CASSQGLGLADTQYF; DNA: TGTGCCAGCAGCCAAGGGTTAGGTCTTGCAGATACGCAGTATTTT
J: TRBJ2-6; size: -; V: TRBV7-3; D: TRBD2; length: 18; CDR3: CASSLKREPPSGANVLTF; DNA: TGTGCCAGCAGCTTAAAGCGGGAACCCCCCTCTGGGGCCAACGTCCTGACTTTC
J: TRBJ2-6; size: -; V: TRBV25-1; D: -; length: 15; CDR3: CASSRTASGANVLTF; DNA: TGTGCCAGCAGCCGAACCGCCTCTGGGGCCAACGTCCTGACTTTC
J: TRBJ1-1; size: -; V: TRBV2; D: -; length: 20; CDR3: CASSETPRAGEELGGTEAFF; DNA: TGTGCCAGCAGTGAAACCCCCCGGGCAGGGGAGGAACTCGGGGGCACTGAAGCTTTCTTT
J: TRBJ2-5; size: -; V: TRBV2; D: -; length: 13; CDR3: CASSVSRQETQYF; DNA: TGTGCCAGCAGTGTTAGTAGACAAGAGACCCAGTACTTC
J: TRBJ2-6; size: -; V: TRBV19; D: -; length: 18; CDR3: CASSILVRVTSGANVLTF; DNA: TGTGCCAGTAGTATTTTAGTCAGGGTGACCTCTGGGGCCAACGTCCTGACTTTC
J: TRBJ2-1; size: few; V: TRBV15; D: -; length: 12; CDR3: CATSRVANEQFF; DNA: TGTGCCACCAGCAGAGTTGCTAATGAGCAGTTCTTC
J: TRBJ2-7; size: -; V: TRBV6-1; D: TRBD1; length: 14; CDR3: CASSAGQSRTEQYF; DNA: TGTGCCAGCAGTGCGGGACAGTCGCGGACGGAGCAGTACTTC
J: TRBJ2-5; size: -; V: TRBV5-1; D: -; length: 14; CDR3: CASSLAGDQETQYF; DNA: TGCGCCAGCAGCTTGGCAGGGGATCAGGAGACCCAGTACTTC
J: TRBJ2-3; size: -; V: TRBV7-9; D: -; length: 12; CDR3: CASSLGPDTQYF; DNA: TGTGCCAGCAGCTTAGGACCAGATACGCAGTATTTT
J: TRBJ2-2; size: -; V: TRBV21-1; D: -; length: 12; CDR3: CASSKRTGELFF; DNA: TGTGCCAGCAGCAAGAGGACCGGGGAGCTGTTTTTT
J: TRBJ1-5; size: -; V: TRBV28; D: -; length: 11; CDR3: CASSFGQPQHF; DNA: TGTGCCAGCAGTTTCGGCCAGCCCCAGCATTTT
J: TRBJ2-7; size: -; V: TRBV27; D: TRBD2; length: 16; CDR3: CASTRWGLAGDSEQYF; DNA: TGTGCCAGCACCCGCTGGGGACTAGCGGGAGACTCCGAGCAGTACTTC
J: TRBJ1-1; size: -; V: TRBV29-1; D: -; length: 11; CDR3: CSAGPNTEAFF; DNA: TGCAGCGCCGGACCTAACACTGAAGCTTTCTTT
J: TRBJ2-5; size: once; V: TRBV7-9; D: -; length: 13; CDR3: CASSLGQWETQYF; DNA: TGTGCCAGCAGCTTAGGACAGTGGGAGACCCAGTACTTC
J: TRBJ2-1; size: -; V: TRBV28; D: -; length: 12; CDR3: CASSPPGAREFF; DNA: TGTGCCAGCAGCCCCCCAGGGGCGAGAGAGTTCTTC
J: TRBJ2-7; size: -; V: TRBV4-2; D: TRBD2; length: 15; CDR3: CASSRGTSGYYEQYF; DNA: TGTGCCAGCAGCCGAGGGACTAGCGGGTACTACGAGCAGTACTTC
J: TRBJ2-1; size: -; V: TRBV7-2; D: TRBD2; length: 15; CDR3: CASSLVLAGGREQFF; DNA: TGTGCCAGCAGCTTAGTACTAGCGGGCGGGCGTGAGCAGTTCTTC
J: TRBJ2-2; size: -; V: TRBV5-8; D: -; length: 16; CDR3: CASSLGDLSNTGELFF; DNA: TGTGCCAGCAGCTTGGGGGACCTCTCGAACACCGGGGAGCTGTTTTTT
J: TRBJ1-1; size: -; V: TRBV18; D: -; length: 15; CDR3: CASSQEGFGNTEAFF; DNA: TGTGCCAGCTCACAAGAGGGCTTCGGGAACACTGAAGCTTTCTTT
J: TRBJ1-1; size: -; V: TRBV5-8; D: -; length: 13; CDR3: CASSLVDYDEAFF; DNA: TGTGCCAGCAGCTTGGTAGATTATGATGAAGCTTTCTTT
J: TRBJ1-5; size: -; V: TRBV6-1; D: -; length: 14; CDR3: CASSESGRAGPQHF; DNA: TGTGCCAGCAGTGAGTCAGGCCGGGCCGGGCCCCAGCATTTT
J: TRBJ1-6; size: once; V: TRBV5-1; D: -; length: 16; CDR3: CASRTGGGDYNSPLHF; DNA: TGCGCCAGCCGAACCGGAGGCGGGGACTATAATTCACCCCTCCACTTT
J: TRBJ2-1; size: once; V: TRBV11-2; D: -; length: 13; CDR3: CASSLPVLNEQFF; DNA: TGTGCCAGCAGCCTCCCGGTACTGAATGAGCAGTTCTTC
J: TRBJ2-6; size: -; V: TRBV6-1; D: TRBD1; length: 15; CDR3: CASKRQGSGANVLTF; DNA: TGTGCCAGCAAAAGACAGGGGTCTGGGGCCAACGTCCTGACTTTC
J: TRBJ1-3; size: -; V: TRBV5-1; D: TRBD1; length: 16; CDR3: CASSFGGTATGNTIYF; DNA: TGCGCCAGCAGCTTTGGCGGGACAGCGACTGGAAACACCATATATTTT